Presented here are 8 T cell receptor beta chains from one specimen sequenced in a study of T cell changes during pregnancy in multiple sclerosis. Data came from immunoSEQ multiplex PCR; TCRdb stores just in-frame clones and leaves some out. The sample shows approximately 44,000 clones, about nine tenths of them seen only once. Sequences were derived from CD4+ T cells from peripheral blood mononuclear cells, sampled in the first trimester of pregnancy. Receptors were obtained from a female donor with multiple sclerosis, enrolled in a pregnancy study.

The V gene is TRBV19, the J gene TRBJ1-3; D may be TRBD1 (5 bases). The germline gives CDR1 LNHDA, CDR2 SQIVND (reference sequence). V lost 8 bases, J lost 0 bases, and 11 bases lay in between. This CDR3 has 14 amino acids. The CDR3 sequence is CASWQGYSGNTIYF. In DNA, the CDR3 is TGTGCCAGTTGGCAGGGATACTCTGGAAACACCATATATTTT.

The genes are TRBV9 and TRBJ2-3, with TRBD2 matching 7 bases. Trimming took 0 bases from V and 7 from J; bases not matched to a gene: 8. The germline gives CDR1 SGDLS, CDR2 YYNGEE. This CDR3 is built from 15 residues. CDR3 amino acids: CASSVEAGVLNTQYF. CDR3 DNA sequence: TGTGCCAGCAGCGTAGAGGCGGGAGTCCTCAATACGCAGTATTTT.

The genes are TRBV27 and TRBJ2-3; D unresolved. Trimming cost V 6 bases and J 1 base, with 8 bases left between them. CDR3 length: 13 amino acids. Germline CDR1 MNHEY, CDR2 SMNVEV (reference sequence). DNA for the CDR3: TGTGCCAGCAGGTCGCTAGGCACAGATACGCAGTATTTT. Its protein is CASRSLGTDTQYF.

The CDR3 DNA is TGTGCCAGCAGCTTAGAGGGACTAAGCTCCTACGAGCAGTACTTC. Its protein is CASSLEGLSSYEQYF. The chain recombines TRBV7-2 with TRBJ2-7; TRBD2 aligns across 7 bases. The ends lost 1 base at V and 0 bases at J; junction bases unmatched: 3. From germline, CDR1 is SGHTA and CDR2 FQGNSA. The CDR3 sequence is 15 residues long.

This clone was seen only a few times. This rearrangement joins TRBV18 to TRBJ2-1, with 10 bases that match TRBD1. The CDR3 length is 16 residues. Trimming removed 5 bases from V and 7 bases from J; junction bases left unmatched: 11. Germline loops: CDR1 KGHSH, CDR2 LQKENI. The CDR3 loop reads CASSSTGTGALNEQFF. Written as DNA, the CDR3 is TGTGCCAGCTCATCGACCGGGACAGGGGCCCTAAATGAGCAGTTCTTC.

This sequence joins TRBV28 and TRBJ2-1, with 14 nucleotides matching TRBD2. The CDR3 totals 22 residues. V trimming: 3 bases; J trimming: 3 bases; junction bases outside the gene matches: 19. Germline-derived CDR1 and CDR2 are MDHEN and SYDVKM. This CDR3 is CASSFGVATRGLAGGLYNEQFF. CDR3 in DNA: TGTGCCAGCAGTTTCGGGGTCGCCACCCGCGGACTAGCGGGAGGACTCTACAATGAGCAGTTCTTC.

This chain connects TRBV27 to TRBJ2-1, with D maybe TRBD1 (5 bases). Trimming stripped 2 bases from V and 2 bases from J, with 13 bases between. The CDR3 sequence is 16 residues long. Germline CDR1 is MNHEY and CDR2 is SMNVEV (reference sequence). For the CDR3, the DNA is TGTGCCAGCAGTTTACGGCAGGGTGGTACCTACAATGAGCAGTTCTTC. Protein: CASSLRQGGTYNEQFF.

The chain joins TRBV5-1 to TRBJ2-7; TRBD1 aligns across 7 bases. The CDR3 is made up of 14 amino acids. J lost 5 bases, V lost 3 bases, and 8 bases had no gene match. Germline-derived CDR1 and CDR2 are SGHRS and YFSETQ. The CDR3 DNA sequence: TGCGCCAGCAGCTCAGACAGGGTTCGGGACGAGCAGTACTTC. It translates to CASSSDRVRDEQYF.